The text below deals with one T cell receptor beta chain. The record originates from a study of blood T cell repertoires in COVID-19. Study details: COVID-19 samples collected from the United States, Italy and Spain covered acute and convalescent phases. T cells, B-cell-depleted T cells, or PBMCs provided the cDNA or gDNA that served as material.

Per the original data handling: Estimation of nucleated cell counts was performed using reference gene primer amplification. The data were produced by immunoSEQ multiplex PCR, yet TCRdb's version contains in-frame clones alone and is incomplete. V and J calls and clone size are copied from that table; D and trimming were computed from the DNA. The sample records roughly 300,000 clones, 85% being singletons. The CDR3 loop spans 13 amino acids. Trimming stripped 4 bases from V and 8 bases from J, with 14 bases between. Per the germline V gene, CDR1 is SEHNR and CDR2 is FQNEAQ (reference sequence). The origin of this receptor is a human donor in a cohort sampled during active COVID-19. The sample comprised peripheral blood. The genes are TRBV7-9 and TRBJ1-2, with a tentative D call TRBD1 (5 bases). The CDR3 here is CASSSSGGLGYTF. The CDR3 nucleotides are TGTGCCAGCAGCTCATCTGGGGGGTTGGGCTACACCTTC.